This paragraph covers one T cell receptor (beta chain) sequence. The antigen remains unidentified. This record comes from a study of blood T cells in healthy people across ages. Broader study findings: No conclusive comparison of naive versus antigen-experienced cells was possible with unsorted PBMCs.

Combining a sample-barcoded 5' primer with a J-beta primer mix, a second PCR ran for roughly 7 to 11 cycles. In TCRdb, the 5' RACE reads were re-called with MiXCR into one record per CDR3 protein. The sample holds hundreds of thousands of distinct CDR3 sequences, about 25% seen once. The same sample was also studied in work on T cells of mothers and their children. This second study says: Slightly higher, non-significant overlap characterized related mother-child pairs relative to unrelated pairs.

Input material: blood. The sequence came from a boy aged 2 to 10 in good health.

CDR3 in amino acids: CASSRRPQTTDTQYF. CDR3 sequence (DNA): TGTGCCAGCAGCCGCAGACCCCAGACCACAGATACGCAGTATTTT. The genes are TRBV14 and TRBJ2-3; D unclear. Trimming pared 4 bases from V and 2 bases from J, leaving 13 bases between. Germline lookup yields CDR1 SGHDN and CDR2 FVKESK. The CDR3 runs 15 residues.